This T cell receptor (beta chain) appears in the sequencing data of a study of blood T cell repertoires in COVID-19. Study details: Sources were T cells, B-cell-depleted T cells, or PBMCs; the material itself was cDNA or gDNA.

Germline CDR1 is SGHRS and CDR2 is YFSETQ. CDR3 length: 14 amino acids. Trimming removed 4 bases from V and 0 bases from J, with 9 bases in between. Original data processing: The authors estimated nucleated cell counts from reference gene primer amplification. TCRdb keeps only in-frame clones here, not all; method: immunoSEQ multiplex PCR. The V and J calls and clone size come from that table; D and trimming were worked out from the DNA. The repertoire has about 220,000 clones, about 82% of them found once; the top ten carry around 2.5%. Patients at the Seattle site were enrolled during active infection and followed longitudinally.

This sequence joins TRBV5-1 and TRBJ2-3; D remains unclear. The receptor's source is a woman in her seventies with COVID-19, enrolled during active disease. Specimen: peripheral blood. The CDR3 sequence is CASSDTASTDTQYF. DNA of the CDR3: TGCGCCAGCAGCGACACCGCTAGCACAGATACGCAGTATTTT.